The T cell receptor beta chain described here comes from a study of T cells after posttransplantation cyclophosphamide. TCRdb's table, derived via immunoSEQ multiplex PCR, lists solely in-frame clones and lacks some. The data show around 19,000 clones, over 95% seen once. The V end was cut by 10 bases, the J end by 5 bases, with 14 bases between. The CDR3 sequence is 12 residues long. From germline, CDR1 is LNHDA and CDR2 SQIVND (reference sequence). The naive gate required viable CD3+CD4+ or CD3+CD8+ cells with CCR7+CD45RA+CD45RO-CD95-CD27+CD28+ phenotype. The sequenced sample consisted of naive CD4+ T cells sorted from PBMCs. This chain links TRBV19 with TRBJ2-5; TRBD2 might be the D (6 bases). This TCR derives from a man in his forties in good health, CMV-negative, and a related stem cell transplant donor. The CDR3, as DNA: TGTGCCACGGGGACTCGAGGGGAGACCCAGTACTTC. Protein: CATGTRGETQYF.